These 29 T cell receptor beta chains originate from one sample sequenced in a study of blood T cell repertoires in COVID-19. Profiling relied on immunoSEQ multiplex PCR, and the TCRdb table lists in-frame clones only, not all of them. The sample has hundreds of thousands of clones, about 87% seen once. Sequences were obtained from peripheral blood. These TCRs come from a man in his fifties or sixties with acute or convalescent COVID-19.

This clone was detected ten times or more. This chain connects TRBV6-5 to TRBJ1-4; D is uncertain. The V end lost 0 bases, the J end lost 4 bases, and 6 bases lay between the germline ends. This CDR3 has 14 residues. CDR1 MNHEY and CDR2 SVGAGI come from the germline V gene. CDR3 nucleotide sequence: TGTGCCAGCAGTTACTCCCTAATTAATGAAAAACTGTTTTTT. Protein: CASSYSLINEKLFF.

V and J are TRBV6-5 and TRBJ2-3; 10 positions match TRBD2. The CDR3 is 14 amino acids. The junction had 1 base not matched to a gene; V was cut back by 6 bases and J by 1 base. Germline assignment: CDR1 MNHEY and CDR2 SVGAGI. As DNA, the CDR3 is TGTGCCAGCAGAACTAGCGGGGGCACAGATACGCAGTATTTT. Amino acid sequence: CASRTSGGTDTQYF.

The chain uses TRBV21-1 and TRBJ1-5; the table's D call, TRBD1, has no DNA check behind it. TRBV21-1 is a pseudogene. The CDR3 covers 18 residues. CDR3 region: CASSKRVGGGRSNQPQHF. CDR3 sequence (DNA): TGTGCCAGCAGCAAACGGGTAGGGGGTGGTCGGAGCAATCAGCCCCAGCATTTT.

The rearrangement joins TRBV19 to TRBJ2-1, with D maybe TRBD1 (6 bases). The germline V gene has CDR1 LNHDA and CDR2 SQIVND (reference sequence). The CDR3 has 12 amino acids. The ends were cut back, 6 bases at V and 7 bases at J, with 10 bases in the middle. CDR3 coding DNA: TGTGCCAGTAGACAGGGAAAGAATGAGCAGTTCTTC. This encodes CASRQGKNEQFF.

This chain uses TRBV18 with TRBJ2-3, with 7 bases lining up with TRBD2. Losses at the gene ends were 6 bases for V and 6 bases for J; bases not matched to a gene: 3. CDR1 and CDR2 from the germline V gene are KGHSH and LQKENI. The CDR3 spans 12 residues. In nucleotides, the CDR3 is TGTGCCAGCTCCCCCGGGAGGGATACGCAGTATTTT. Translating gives CASSPGRDTQYF.

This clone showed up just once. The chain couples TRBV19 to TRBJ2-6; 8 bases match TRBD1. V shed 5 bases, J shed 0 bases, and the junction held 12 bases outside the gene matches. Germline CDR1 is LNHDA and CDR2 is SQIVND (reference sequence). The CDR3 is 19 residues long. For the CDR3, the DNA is TGTGCCAGTAGTCCTAAGACAGGGGTCCTTCACTCTGGGGCCAACGTCCTGACTTTC. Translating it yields CASSPKTGVLHSGANVLTF.

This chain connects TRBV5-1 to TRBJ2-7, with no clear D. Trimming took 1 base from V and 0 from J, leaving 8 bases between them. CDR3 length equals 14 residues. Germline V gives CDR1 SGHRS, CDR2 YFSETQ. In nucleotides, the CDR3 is TGCGCCAGCAGCTTGACGGAGAGCTCCTACGAGCAGTACTTC. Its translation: CASSLTESSYEQYF.

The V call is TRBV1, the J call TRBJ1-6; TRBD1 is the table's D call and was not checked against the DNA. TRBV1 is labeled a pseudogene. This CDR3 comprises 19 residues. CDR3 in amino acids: CTSSQDLGQGGQYNSPLHF. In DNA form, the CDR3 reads TGCACCAGCAGCCAAGATCTGGGACAGGGTGGGCAATATAATTCACCCCTCCACTTT.

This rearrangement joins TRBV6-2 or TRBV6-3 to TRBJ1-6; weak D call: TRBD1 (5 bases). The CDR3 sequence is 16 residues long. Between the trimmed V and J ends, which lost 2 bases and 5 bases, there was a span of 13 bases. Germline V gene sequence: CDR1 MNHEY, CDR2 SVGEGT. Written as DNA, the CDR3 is TGTGCCAGCAGTTACGGTGGCAGGGCTAATAATTCACCCCTCCACTTT. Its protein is CASSYGGRANNSPLHF.

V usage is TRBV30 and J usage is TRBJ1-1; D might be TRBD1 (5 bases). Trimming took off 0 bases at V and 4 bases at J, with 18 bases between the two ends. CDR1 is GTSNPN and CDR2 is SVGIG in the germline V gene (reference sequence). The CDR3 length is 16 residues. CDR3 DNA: TGTGCCTGGAGTGTGATACCGAAGGGGTATGGCACTGAAGCTTTCTTT. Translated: CAWSVIPKGYGTEAFF.

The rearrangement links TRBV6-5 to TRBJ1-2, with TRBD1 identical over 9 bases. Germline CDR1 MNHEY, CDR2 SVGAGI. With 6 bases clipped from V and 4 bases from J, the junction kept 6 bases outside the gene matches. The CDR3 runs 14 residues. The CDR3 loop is CASSRTGEGYGYTF. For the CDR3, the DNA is TGTGCCAGCAGCAGGACAGGGGAGGGCTATGGCTACACCTTC.

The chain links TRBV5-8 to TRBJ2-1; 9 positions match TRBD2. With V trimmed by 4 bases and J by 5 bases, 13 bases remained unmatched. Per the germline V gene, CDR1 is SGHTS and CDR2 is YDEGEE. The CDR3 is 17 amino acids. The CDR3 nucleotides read TGTGCCAGCAGCGGGTCCCGGCTAGCGGGGCCCAACAATGAGCAGTTCTTC. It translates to CASSGSRLAGPNNEQFF.

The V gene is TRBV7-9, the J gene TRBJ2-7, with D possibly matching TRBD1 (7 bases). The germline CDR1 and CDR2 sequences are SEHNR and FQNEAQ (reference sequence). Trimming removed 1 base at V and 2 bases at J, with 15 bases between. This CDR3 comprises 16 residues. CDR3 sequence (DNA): TGTGCCAGCAGCTTAGGGAGGGACAGACCCCCCTACGAGCAGTACTTC. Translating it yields CASSLGRDRPPYEQYF.

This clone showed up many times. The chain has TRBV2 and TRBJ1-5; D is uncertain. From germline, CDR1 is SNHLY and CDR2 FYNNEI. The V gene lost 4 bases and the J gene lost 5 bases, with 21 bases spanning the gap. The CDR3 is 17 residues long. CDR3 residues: CASSAPLYRSPDQPQHF. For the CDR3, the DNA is TGTGCCAGCAGTGCCCCACTCTATAGATCTCCTGATCAGCCCCAGCATTTT. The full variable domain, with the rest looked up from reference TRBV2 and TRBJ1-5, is EPEVTQTPSHQVTQMGQEVILRCVPISNHLYFYWYRQILGQKVEFLVSFYNNEISEKSEIFDDQFSVERPDGSNFTLKIRSTKLEDSAMYFCASSAPLYRSPDQPQHFGDGTRLSIL.

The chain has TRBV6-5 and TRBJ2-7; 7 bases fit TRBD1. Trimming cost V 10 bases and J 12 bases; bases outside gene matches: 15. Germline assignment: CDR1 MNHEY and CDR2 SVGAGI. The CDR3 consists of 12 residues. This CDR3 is CANTRDSSLTYF. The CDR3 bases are TGTGCCAATACCCGGGACAGCTCCCTTACGTACTTC.

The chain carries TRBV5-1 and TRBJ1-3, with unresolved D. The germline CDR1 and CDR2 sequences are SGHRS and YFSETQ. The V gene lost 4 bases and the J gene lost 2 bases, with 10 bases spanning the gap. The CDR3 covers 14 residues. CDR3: CASSPRGTGNTIYF. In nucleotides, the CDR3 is TGCGCCAGCAGCCCGCGAGGTACTGGAAACACCATATATTTT.

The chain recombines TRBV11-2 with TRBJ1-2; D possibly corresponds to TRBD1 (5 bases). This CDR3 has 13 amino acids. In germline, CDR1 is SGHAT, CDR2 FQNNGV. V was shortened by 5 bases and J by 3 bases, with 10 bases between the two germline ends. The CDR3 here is CASSPRTYYGYTF. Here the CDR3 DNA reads TGTGCCAGCAGCCCGAGGACATACTATGGCTACACCTTC.

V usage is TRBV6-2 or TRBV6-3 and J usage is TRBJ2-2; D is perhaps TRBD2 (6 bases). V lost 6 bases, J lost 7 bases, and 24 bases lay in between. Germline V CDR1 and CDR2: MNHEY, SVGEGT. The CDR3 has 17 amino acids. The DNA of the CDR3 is TGTGCCAGCAGCCCTATCGGAGGGGTTCGTGTAGGCGGGGAGCTGTTTTTT. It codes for CASSPIGGVRVGGELFF.

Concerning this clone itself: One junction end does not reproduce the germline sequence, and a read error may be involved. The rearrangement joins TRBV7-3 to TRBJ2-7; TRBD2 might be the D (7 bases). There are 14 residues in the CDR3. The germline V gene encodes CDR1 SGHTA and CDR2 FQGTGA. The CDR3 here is CASRLKGGTYEQYF. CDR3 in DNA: TGTGCCAGCAGATTAAAGGGGGGGACCTACGAGCAGTACTTC.

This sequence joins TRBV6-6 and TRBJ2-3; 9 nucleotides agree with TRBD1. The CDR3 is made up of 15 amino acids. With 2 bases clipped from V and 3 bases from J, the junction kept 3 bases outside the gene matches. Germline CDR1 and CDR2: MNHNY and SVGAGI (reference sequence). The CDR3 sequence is CASSYPGTGTDTQYF. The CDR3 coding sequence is TGTGCCAGCAGTTACCCCGGGACAGGGACAGATACGCAGTATTTT.

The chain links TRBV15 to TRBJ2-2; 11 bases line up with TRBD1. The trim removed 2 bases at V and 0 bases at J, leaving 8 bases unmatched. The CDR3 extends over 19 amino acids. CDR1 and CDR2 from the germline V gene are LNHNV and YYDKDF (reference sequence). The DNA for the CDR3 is TGTGCCACCAGCAGACCATGGGACAGGGGGAACACGAACACCGGGGAGCTGTTTTTT. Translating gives CATSRPWDRGNTNTGELFF.

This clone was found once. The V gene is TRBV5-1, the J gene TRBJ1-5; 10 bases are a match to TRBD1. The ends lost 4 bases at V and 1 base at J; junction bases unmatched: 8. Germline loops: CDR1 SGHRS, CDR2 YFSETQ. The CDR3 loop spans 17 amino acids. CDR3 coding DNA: TGCGCCAGCAGCCCAGGACAGGGGGTCTTGAGCAATCAGCCCCAGCATTTT. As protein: CASSPGQGVLSNQPQHF.

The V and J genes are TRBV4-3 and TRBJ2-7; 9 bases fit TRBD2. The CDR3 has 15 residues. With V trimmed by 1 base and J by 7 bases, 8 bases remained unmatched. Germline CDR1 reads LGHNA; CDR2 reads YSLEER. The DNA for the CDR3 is TGCGCCAGCAGCCAAGGCGGGCGGGGGGGTGGTGAGCAGTACTTC. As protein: CASSQGGRGGGEQYF.

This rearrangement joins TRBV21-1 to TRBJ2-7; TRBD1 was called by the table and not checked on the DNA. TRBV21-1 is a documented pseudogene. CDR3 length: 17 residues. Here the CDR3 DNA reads TGTGCCAGCAGCAAAGAAATAGGGGGGACAGGAAGCAACGAGCAGTACTTC. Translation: CASSKEIGGTGSNEQYF.

CDR3: CASSPRAGAYNEQFF. In DNA, the CDR3 is TGTGCCAGCAGCCCCAGAGCGGGGGCCTACAATGAGCAGTTCTTC. V and J are TRBV6-2 or TRBV6-3 and TRBJ2-1, with TRBD2 matching 8 bases. The V gene's germline CDR1 is MNHEY and CDR2 SVGEGT. With 6 bases clipped from V and 2 bases from J, the junction kept 6 bases outside the gene matches. This CDR3 region has 15 residues.

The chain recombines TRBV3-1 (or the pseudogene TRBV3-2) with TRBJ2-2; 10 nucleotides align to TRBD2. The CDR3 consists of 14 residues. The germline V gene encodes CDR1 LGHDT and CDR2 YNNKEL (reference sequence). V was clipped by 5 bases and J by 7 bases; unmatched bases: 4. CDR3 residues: CASSIRLAGGELFF. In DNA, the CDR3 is TGTGCCAGCAGCATACGACTAGCGGGCGGGGAGCTGTTTTTT.

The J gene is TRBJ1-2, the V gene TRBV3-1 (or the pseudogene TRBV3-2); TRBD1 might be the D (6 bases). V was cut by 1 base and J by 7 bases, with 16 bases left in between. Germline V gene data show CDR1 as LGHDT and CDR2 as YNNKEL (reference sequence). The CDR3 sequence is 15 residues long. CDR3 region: CASSQVRGAGGGYTF. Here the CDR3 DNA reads TGTGCCAGCAGCCAAGTGCGGGGGGCAGGCGGTGGCTACACCTTC.

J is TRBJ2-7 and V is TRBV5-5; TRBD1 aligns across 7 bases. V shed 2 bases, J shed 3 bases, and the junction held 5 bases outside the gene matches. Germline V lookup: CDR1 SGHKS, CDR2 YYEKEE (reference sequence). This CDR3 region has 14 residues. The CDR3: CASSFPGTVYEQYF. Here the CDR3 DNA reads TGTGCCAGCAGCTTTCCCGGGACAGTCTACGAGCAGTACTTC.

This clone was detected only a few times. CDR3 in DNA: TGTGCCAGCCAATTTAGGAGCTCCTATAATTCACCCCTCCACTTT. Translated, it gives CASQFRSSYNSPLHF. The chain links TRBV6-5 to TRBJ1-6; D unclear. Trimming took 8 bases from V and 0 from J, leaving 11 bases between them. The germline CDR1 and CDR2 sequences are MNHEY and SVGAGI. The CDR3 contains 15 residues.